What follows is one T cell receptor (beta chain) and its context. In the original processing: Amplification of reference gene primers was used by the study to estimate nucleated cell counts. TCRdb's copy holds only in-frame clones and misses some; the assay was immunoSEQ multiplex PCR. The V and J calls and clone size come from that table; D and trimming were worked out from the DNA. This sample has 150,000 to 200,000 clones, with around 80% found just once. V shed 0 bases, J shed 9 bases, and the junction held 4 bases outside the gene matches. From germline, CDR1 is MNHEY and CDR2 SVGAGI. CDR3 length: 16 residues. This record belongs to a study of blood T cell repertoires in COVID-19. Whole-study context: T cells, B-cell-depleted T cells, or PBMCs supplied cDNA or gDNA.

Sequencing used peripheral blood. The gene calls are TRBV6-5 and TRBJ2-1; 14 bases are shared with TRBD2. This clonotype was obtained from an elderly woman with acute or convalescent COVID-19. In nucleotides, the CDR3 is TGTGCCAGCAGTTACTCGTCGACTAGCGGGAGGGCTGAGCAGTTCTTC. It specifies CASSYSSTSGRAEQFF.